Sequencing of this TCR beta chain was carried out in a study of T cells in Graves' hyperthyroidism and ophthalmopathy. Study-wide findings and caveats: Onset of ophthalmopathy came a median 6.5 months after the model predicted it.

The length of the CDR3 is 13 residues. From germline, CDR1 is GTSNPN and CDR2 SVGIG (reference sequence). Trimming at V came to 2 bases and at J to 4 bases, leaving 5 bases not matched to a gene. From RNA transcripts, TCR beta CDR3 regions were amplified. TCR CDR3 regions were first amplified by RT-PCR with HTBI primers. TCRdb ran MiXCR on the multiplex PCR reads and lists one entry per CDR3 protein. The table includes a few hundred thousand distinct CDR3 sequences, around 15% detected once. This clonotype was observed at least ten times. Its cognate antigen is unknown. The chain uses TRBV30 and TRBJ2-7, with 7 bases matching TRBD1. Sequencing was done on a sample of blood. The TCR was taken from a woman between 35 and 50 years old with Graves' hyperthyroidism. In DNA, the CDR3 is TGTGCCTGGAGTCCAGGACAGGTGTACGAGCAGTACTTC. Its protein product is CAWSPGQVYEQYF.